This T cell receptor (beta chain) was sequenced during a study of control samples from healthy donors and cancer patients. TCRdb's copy holds only in-frame clones and misses some; the assay was immunoSEQ multiplex PCR. The sample includes tens of thousands of clones, roughly 89% of them seen just once. This CDR3 has 18 amino acids. Germline CDR1 and CDR2: MGHRA and YSYEKL. Losses at the gene ends were 0 bases for V and 4 bases for J; bases not matched to a gene: 9. The receptor was derived from a man aged 30 to 45 in good health. The material sequenced was blood. This chain connects TRBV4-1 to TRBJ2-7; 13 nucleotides line up with TRBD2. The CDR3, as DNA: TGCGCCAGCAGCCAAGATGGGGGACTAGCGGGAAACGGGTACGAGCAGTACTTC. Its protein product is CASSQDGGLAGNGYEQYF.